The rows below give T cell receptor beta chains drawn from one sample of a study of cytomegalovirus exposure and HLA in healthy donors. Measured with immunoSEQ multiplex PCR; TCRdb has only the in-frame clones, and not every one. The repertoire consists of around 140,000 clones, with over 80% occurring once and the leading ten covering 1.5% to 1.9%. The sequencing input was PBMCs. These receptors were taken from a man aged 40-49 years in good health and CMV-seronegative. Both conserved end residues are trimmed from each CDR3. Fields, in order: V gene, clone size, J gene, CDR3 protein. Clone size is given for some rows only: seen once, a few or many times, or a class if the clone is expanded.

TRBV29-1	NA	TRBJ2-3	SVGLGQGNLADTQY
TRBV5-6	NA	TRBJ2-7	ASSFLRGRNEQY
TRBV5-1	few	TRBJ2-3	ASSFLLAGSTDTQY
TRBV30	NA	TRBJ2-2	AWGQGHGELF
TRBV5-1	NA	TRBJ1-2	ASSDVDRGYT
TRBV4-1	NA	TRBJ1-3	ASSQAWQGLGGNTIY
TRBV9	NA	TRBJ1-2	ASSTGQGLLYGYT
TRBV7-3	NA	TRBJ1-5	ASSFRQANSNQPQH
TRBV7-9	once	TRBJ1-2	SSTTGQYGYT
TRBV29-1	NA	TRBJ2-7	SVTDRGRTEQY
TRBV13	NA	TRBJ2-2	ASSSSGLVMTGELF
TRBV23-1	NA	TRBJ1-3	ASSQSLRPGNTIY
TRBV6-5	NA	TRBJ2-2	ASSSGDTGELF
TRBV12-5	NA	TRBJ2-1	ASGSQTSGRVSYNEQF
TRBV11-2	NA	TRBJ1-1	ASSFREGGTEAF
TRBV29-1	NA	TRBJ1-1	SVMTGGWTEAF
TRBV19	NA	TRBJ2-5	ASSALTGSYQETQY
TRBV4-2	once	TRBJ2-4	ASSLGTSGAKNIQY
TRBV6-1	NA	TRBJ1-4	ASSDRGTTDEKLF
TRBV15	NA	TRBJ2-1	ATSRAREAYNEQF
TRBV5-4	NA	TRBJ1-4	ASSLGGAGEKLF
TRBV29-1	NA	TRBJ2-7	SVQSSGGAYEQY
TRBV11-2	NA	TRBJ2-1	ASNSYNEQF
TRBV6-4	NA	TRBJ2-1	ASSDPRRGRLAGATSSYNEQF
TRBV6-6	NA	TRBJ1-1	ASSFPGGGNTEAF
TRBV5-1	NA	TRBJ2-1	ASMPDRGAYNEQF
TRBV13	NA	TRBJ2-5	ASSARTGVHQETQY
TRBV2	NA	TRBJ2-1	ASSDRTGYGEQF
TRBV5-6	few	TRBJ1-4	ASSLGATNEKLF
TRBV2	NA	TRBJ1-5	ASSESRASNQPQH
TRBV19	NA	TRBJ2-7	ASSIERTPPGEQY
TRBV7-3	NA	TRBJ2-1	ASSSAPGGNDNEQF
TRBV5-1	NA	TRBJ2-5	VSSLVTSEETQY
TRBV29-1	NA	TRBJ2-7	SVEGTASQDEQY
TRBV7-2	NA	TRBJ2-7	ASSFNSYEQY
TRBV9	NA	TRBJ2-7	ASSVGGLPLYEQY
TRBV7-2	once	TRBJ2-1	ASSFRDRDYNEQF
TRBV4-1	NA	TRBJ2-7	ASSRGQSEQY
TRBV5-6	once	TRBJ2-1	ASSSSGGGSNEQF
TRBV7-3	NA	NA	ASSLSGLTGLGETQY
TRBV29-1	NA	TRBJ2-1	SVELAGTPYNEQF
TRBV11-3	NA	TRBJ2-7	ASSSPAGAGEQY
TRBV7-3	NA	TRBJ2-2	ASSFGLATGELF
TRBV7-7	NA	TRBJ2-7	ASSFGTEYEQY
TRBV4-1	NA	TRBJ1-1	ASSQDSGRTGYTEAF
TRBV7-2	NA	TRBJ2-6	ASSSKKSQGAGANVLT
TRBV5-1	NA	TRBJ2-7	ASSLGRGSYYEQY
TRBV7-3	NA	TRBJ2-2	ASSPQGVGELF
TRBV5-6	NA	TRBJ1-5	ASSLLGALNQPQH
TRBV6-5	NA	TRBJ1-6	ASRTTGEGAPLH
TRBV4-2	few	TRBJ2-7	ASSQDGRGSRGEQY
TRBV19	NA	TRBJ1-3	ASSIGVTASPGNTIY
TRBV6-1	NA	TRBJ2-4	ASSEGQLAKNIQY
TRBV7-9	NA	TRBJ2-2	ASSTQTGGELF